This T cell receptor beta chain is from a study of regulatory T cells in long-lasting Graves disease. Trimming took off 0 bases at V and 3 bases at J, with 15 bases between the two ends. Per germline, CDR1 DFQATT and CDR2 SNEGSKA (reference sequence). The CDR3 spans 15 residues. Investigators prepared the TCR beta libraries by applying iRepertoire HTBI primers and Arm-PCR of CDR3 regions. One entry per CDR3 protein results from TCRdb running MiXCR on the multiplex PCR reads. This sample has a few hundred thousand distinct CDR3 sequences, with about 23% found just once. Described time point: persistent/refractory GD, antithyroid drugs over 5 years with positive TRAb. The authors made the TCR library using RNA they extracted from PBMCs.

The source of this sequence is a woman aged 40 to 50 with Graves disease. Source: peripheral blood mononuclear cells (PBMCs), taken when the disease was refractory, from a patient treated with antithyroid drugs. The chain couples TRBV20-1 to TRBJ2-7; no definite D call. The DNA of the CDR3 is TGCAGTGCTAGAGATACCCCCGTTGGGTACTACGAGCAGTACTTC. Encoded protein: CSARDTPVGYYEQYF.